This T cell receptor (beta chain) appears in the sequencing data of a study of T-cell reconstitution after alpha-beta-depleted transplantation in children. Unique molecular identifiers were used in preparing the TCRbeta library. One entry per CDR3 protein, called by TCRdb with MiXCR from the PCR reads. The sample holds roughly 500,000 distinct CDR3 sequences, 18% seen once. Trimming cost V 6 bases and J 6 bases, with 14 bases left between them. This CDR3 has 14 residues. The receptor's source is a human donor who donated a stem cell graft to a child with acute lymphoblastic leukemia. The gene calls are TRBV12-3 or TRBV12-4 and TRBJ2-2; D may be TRBD1 (6 bases). Sequenced here: PBMCs from the stem cell graft donor, sampled from the stem cell graft. CDR3: CASSFRGGSGELFF. The CDR3 bases are TGTGCCAGCAGCTTCAGGGGCGGGTCCGGGGAGCTGTTTTTT.